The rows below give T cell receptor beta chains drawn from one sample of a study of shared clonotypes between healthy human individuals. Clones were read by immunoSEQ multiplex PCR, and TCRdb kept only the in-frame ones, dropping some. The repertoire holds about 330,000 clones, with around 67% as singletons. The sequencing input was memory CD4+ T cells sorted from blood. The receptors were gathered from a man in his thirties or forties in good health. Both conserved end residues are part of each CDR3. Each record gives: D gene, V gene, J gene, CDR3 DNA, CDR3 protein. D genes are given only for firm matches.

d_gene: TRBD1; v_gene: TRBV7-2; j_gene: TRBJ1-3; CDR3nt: TGTGCCAGCAGCCGGACAGGGGGAAACACCATATATTTT; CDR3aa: CASSRTGGNTIYF
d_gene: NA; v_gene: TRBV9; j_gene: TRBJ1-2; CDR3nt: TGTGCCAGCAGCCAAAGCGGGTATGGCTACACCTTC; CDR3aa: CASSQSGYGYTF
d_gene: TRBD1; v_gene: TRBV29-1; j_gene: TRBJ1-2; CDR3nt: TGCAGCGTTGAAGGTGGGGACAGGGGGCAGAACTATGGCTACACCTTC; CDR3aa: CSVEGGDRGQNYGYTF
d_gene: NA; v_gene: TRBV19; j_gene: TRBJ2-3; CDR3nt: TGTGCCAGTAGTAGGGCGACAGATACGCAGTATTTT; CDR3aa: CASSRATDTQYF
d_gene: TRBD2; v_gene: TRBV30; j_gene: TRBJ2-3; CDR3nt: TGTGCCTGGACCCTCGGGAGGGCGGACGCCCGCCGAGATACGCAGTATTTT; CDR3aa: CAWTLGRADARRDTQYF
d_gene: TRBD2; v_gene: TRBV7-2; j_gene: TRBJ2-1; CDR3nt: TGTGCCAGCAGCCCTCGGGGGGGGAAGGCTGATGAGCAGTTCTTC; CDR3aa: CASSPRGGKADEQFF
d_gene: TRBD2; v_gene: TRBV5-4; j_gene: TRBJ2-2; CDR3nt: TGTGCCAGCAGCCTGGTTGCGGGAGGCACCGGGGAGCTGTTTTTT; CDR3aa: CASSLVAGGTGELFF
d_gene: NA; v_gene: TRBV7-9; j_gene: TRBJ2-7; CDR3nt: TGTGCCAGCAGCTTAGGACTCCCGGTAGACGAGCAGTACTTC; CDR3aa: CASSLGLPVDEQYF
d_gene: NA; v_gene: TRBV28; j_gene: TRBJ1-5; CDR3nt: TGTGCCAGCAGTTTCCTTAGACAAAATCAGCCCCAGCATTTT; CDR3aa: CASSFLRQNQPQHF
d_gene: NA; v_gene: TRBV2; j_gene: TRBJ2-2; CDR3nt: TGTGCCAGCACAACGTTTAACACCGGGGAGCTGTTTTTT; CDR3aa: CASTTFNTGELFF
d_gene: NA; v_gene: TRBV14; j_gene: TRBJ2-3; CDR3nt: TGTGCCAGCAGCCTCGGACAGAGAAGCACAGATACGCAGTATTTT; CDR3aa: CASSLGQRSTDTQYF
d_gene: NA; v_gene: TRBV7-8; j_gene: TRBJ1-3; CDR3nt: TGTGCCAGCAGCTTAGGGCGGGACTCGAGGGGAAACACCATATATTTT; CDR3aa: CASSLGRDSRGNTIYF
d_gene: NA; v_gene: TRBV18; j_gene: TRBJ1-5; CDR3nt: TGTGCCAGCTCACCAGCCCCGGGGTCAGGGAAACAGCCCCAGCATTTT; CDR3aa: CASSPAPGSGKQPQHF
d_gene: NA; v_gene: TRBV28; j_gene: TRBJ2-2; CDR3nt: TGTGCCAGCAGTCCCTCGGACTTACTTAGCGGGGAGCTGTTTTTT; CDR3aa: CASSPSDLLSGELFF
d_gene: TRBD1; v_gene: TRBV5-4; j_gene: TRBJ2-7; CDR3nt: TGTGCCAGCGGACCAGGGGGCCTCTACGAGCAGTACTTC; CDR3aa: CASGPGGLYEQYF
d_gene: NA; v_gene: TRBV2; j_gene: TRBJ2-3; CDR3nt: TGTGCCAGCAGTGAGGGACTTAGCACAGATACGCAGTATTTT; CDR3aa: CASSEGLSTDTQYF
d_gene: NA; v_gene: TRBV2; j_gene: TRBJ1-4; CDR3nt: TGTGCCAGCAGCCCCCTACAGATAGGTGAAAAACTGTTTTTT; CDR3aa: CASSPLQIGEKLFF
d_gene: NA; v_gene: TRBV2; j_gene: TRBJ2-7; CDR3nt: TGTGCCAGCAGTGCCGGACACGTCTACGAGCAGTACTTC; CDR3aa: CASSAGHVYEQYF
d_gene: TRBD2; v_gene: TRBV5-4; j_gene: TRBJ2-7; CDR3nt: TGTGCCAGCATCGGACTAGCGGGAGGGATTAGCTCCTACGAGCAGTACTTC; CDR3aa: CASIGLAGGISSYEQYF
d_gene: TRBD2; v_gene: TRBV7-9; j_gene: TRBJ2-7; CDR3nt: TGTGCCAGCAGCTCTACGACTAGCGGGAGGGCCGAGTACGAGCAGTACTTC; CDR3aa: CASSSTTSGRAEYEQYF
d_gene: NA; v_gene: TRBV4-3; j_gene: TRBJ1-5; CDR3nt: TGCGCCAGCAGCCCCACGGACGGATTGTATCAGCCCCAGCATTTT; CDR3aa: CASSPTDGLYQPQHF
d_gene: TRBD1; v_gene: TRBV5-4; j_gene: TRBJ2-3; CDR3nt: TGTGCCAGCAGCTTGGGGGACAGGGGTTACACAGATACGCAGTATTTT; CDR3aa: CASSLGDRGYTDTQYF